The next 23 T cell receptor beta chains were all read from a single sample in a study of cytomegalovirus exposure and HLA in healthy donors (TCRdb year 2017). Library method: the immunoSEQ multiplex PCR assay. Imported from immuneACCESS, the table was reduced by TCRdb to in-frame sequences with V and J called. These copies leave out some clones; in studies compared against another copy, an unresolved V gene accounts for under half, and the cause of the remainder is not known. This sample gives over 85,000 clones in total; 80% to 95% of them show up just once. The ten biggest clones cover approximately 1% of the sample. Source material: PBMCs. The source of these receptors is a woman aged 25 to 39 in good health and CMV-seropositive.

This rearrangement joins TRBV28 to TRBJ1-2; TRBD1 matches 9 bases. Germline trimming cut 5 bases from V and 7 bases from J; bases unmatched to any gene: 11. This CDR3 has 15 amino acids. From germline, CDR1 is MDHEN and CDR2 SYDVKM. The CDR3 is CASSPPGQGISGYTF. The CDR3, as DNA: TGTGCCAGCAGTCCACCGGGACAGGGAATATCTGGCTACACCTTC.

The chain couples TRBV19 to TRBJ1-1; TRBD1 matches 7 bases. Germline V gene sequence: CDR1 LNHDA, CDR2 SQIVND (reference sequence). The CDR3 loop spans 13 amino acids. With V trimmed by 7 bases and J by 3 bases, 5 bases remained unmatched. CDR3 sequence reads: CASIQQGYTEAFF. The CDR3 nucleotides are TGTGCCAGTATCCAACAGGGGTACACTGAAGCTTTCTTT. The whole variable domain, filled in from reference TRBV19 and TRBJ1-1, reads DGGITQSPKYLFRKEGQNVTLSCEQNLNHDAMYWYRQDPGQGLRLIYYSQIVNDFQKGDIAEGYSVSREKKESFPLTVTSAQKNPTAFYLCASIQQGYTEAFFGQGTRLTVV.

This chain connects TRBV9 to TRBJ2-3, with 8 bases that match TRBD1. The V segment lost 5 bases and the J segment 2 bases; nucleotides outside the gene matches: 10. The germline V gene encodes CDR1 SGDLS and CDR2 YYNGEE. The CDR3 spans 16 residues. Here the CDR3 DNA reads TGTGCCAGCAGTCCACTAGGACAGGGATACACAGATACGCAGTATTTT. This sequence encodes CASSPLGQGYTDTQYF.

J is TRBJ1-5 and V is TRBV19, with D possibly TRBD1 on 5 matching bases. V gave up 8 bases and J gave up 2 bases, with 16 bases separating them. Germline V gene lookup returns CDR1 LNHDA and CDR2 SQIVND (reference sequence). The CDR3 runs 15 residues. The CDR3 nucleotides are TGTGCCAGTGGAGGGGACTTTACGGGCAATCAGCCCCAGCATTTT. Residues: CASGGDFTGNQPQHF.

The chain carries TRBV4-3 and TRBJ2-1; weak D call: TRBD2 (5 bases). The CDR3 totals 17 residues. Trimming shortened V by 0 bases and J by 0 bases, and 12 bases separated the two germline ends. Looked up from germline, CDR1 is LGHNA and CDR2 is YSLEER. The CDR3 loop reads CASSQDPLGSSYNEQFF. CDR3 nucleotide sequence: TGCGCCAGCAGCCAAGATCCTCTGGGGAGCTCCTACAATGAGCAGTTCTTC.

In DNA, the CDR3 is TGCGCCAGCAGCCCGTCGACAGGAGTCTACAATGAGCAGTTCTTC. This codes for CASSPSTGVYNEQFF. The chain combines TRBV4-3 with TRBJ2-1; D may be TRBD1 (6 bases). The V end lost 4 bases, the J end lost 3 bases, and 13 bases lay between the germline ends. The CDR3 runs 15 residues. CDR1 and CDR2 (germline): LGHNA, YSLEER.

This chain connects TRBV2 to TRBJ2-3, with 7 positions matching TRBD2. Germline assignment: CDR1 SNHLY and CDR2 FYNNEI. After removal of 7 bases from V and 6 bases from J, the junction contained 7 bases not matched to a gene. The CDR3 contains 13 residues. This CDR3 reads CASNYAGDDTQYF. The CDR3 coding sequence is TGTGCCAGCAACTACGCGGGAGACGATACGCAGTATTTT. The full variable domain, its missing parts supplied by reference TRBV2 and TRBJ2-3, is EPEVTQTPSHQVTQMGQEVILRCVPISNHLYFYWYRQILGQKVEFLVSFYNNEISEKSEIFDDQFSVERPDGSNFTLKIRSTKLEDSAMYFCASNYAGDDTQYFGPGTRLTVL.

This clone was seen only once. The chain's CDR3 is CSVESPDRSSYNEQFF. CDR3 nucleotide sequence: TGCAGCGTTGAAAGCCCGGACAGGAGCTCCTACAATGAGCAGTTCTTC. J is TRBJ2-1 and V is TRBV29-1, with 7 bases fitting TRBD1. The CDR3 has 16 amino acids. V shed 2 bases and J 0 bases; nucleotides not matched to a gene: 7. CDR1 SQVTM and CDR2 ANQGSEA come from the germline V gene.

The chain uses TRBV30 and TRBJ2-3, with TRBD1 as a possible D gene (5 bases). The ends were cut back, 0 bases at V and 3 bases at J, with 13 bases in the middle. The CDR3 contains 15 residues. Germline CDR1 and CDR2: GTSNPN and SVGIG (reference sequence). The CDR3 reads CAWSVGAVRTDTQYF. The CDR3 DNA reads as TGTGCCTGGAGTGTAGGGGCAGTCCGTACAGATACGCAGTATTTT.

CDR3 bases: TGTGCCAGCTCGGCCGGGACTAGCGCCTACGAGCAGTACTTC. It codes for CASSAGTSAYEQYF. The chain links TRBV18 to TRBJ2-7, with 10 bases aligning to TRBD2. Losses at the gene ends were 6 bases for V and 2 bases for J; bases not matched to a gene: 4. The CDR3 totals 14 residues. Per germline, CDR1 KGHSH and CDR2 LQKENI. Full variable domain (outside the CDR3, taken from reference TRBV18 and TRBJ2-7): NAGVMQNPRHLVRRRGQEARLRCSPMKGHSHVYWYRQLPEEGLKFMVYLQKENIIDESGMPKERFSAEFPKEGPSILRIQQVVRGDSAAYFCASSAGTSAYEQYFGPGTRLTVT.

The rearrangement links TRBV7-2 to TRBJ1-4; 9 positions agree with TRBD1. The CDR3 has 16 residues. Per germline, CDR1 SGHTA and CDR2 FQGNSA. After removal of 5 bases from V and 8 bases from J, the junction contained 12 bases not matched to a gene. Here the CDR3 DNA reads TGTGCCAGCAGCCAAGTACAGGGGGCGCCGGGGGAAAAACTGTTTTTT. Its translation: CASSQVQGAPGEKLFF.

The chain is built from TRBV7-2 and TRBJ2-1, with 8 positions matching TRBD2. This CDR3 spans 16 amino acids. V gave up 3 bases and J gave up 3 bases; unmatched junction bases: 7. Germline CDR1 is SGHTA and CDR2 is FQGNSA. CDR3 in amino acids: CASSFRAGDYYNEQFF. The CDR3 nucleotides are TGTGCCAGCAGCTTTAGAGCGGGAGATTACTACAATGAGCAGTTCTTC.

This chain links TRBV2 with TRBJ2-5; 8 nucleotides match TRBD1. Germline trimming cut 8 bases from V and 3 bases from J; bases unmatched to any gene: 11. CDR3 length equals 15 residues. Germline loops: CDR1 SNHLY, CDR2 FYNNEI. In DNA, the CDR3 is TGTGCCAGCGGCCGGGACAGGTCCCAAGAAGAGACCCAGTACTTC. Its translation is CASGRDRSQEETQYF. Based on the CDR3 plus reference TRBV2 and TRBJ2-5, the full variable domain is EPEVTQTPSHQVTQMGQEVILRCVPISNHLYFYWYRQILGQKVEFLVSFYNNEISEKSEIFDDQFSVERPDGSNFTLKIRSTKLEDSAMYFCASGRDRSQEETQYFGPGTRLLVL.

The chain joins TRBV7-2 to TRBJ1-1, with unresolved D. The CDR3 totals 14 residues. Looked up from germline, CDR1 is SGHTA and CDR2 is FQGNSA. The ends were cut back, 0 bases at V and 1 base at J, with 6 bases in the middle. CDR3 bases: TGTGCCAGCAGCTTAGCGACGGGGAACACTGAAGCTTTCTTT. Residues: CASSLATGNTEAFF.

This clone has ten or more counts. This rearrangement joins TRBV27 to TRBJ2-7; perhaps TRBD1 as D (5 bases). Germline CDR1 and CDR2: MNHEY and SMNVEV (reference sequence). CDR3 length: 13 residues. Between the trimmed V and J ends, which lost 11 bases and 0 bases, there was a span of 14 bases. DNA of the CDR3: TGTGCCTCACAAGGGGTGGACTCCTACGAGCAGTACTTC. This translates into CASQGVDSYEQYF.

This sequence joins TRBV7-9 and TRBJ2-7; 8 nucleotides agree with TRBD1. This CDR3 is built from 13 residues. V gave up 5 bases and J gave up 6 bases; unmatched junction bases: 6. The germline CDR1 and CDR2 sequences are SEHNR and FQNEAQ (reference sequence). CDR3 sequence reads: CASSLTDRGEQYF. CDR3 DNA: TGTGCCAGCAGCCTAACCGACAGGGGCGAGCAGTACTTC.

CDR3 residues: CASSLEASFTDTQYF. The DNA of the CDR3 is TGCGCCAGCAGCTTGGAGGCTAGCTTCACAGATACGCAGTATTTT. The chain carries TRBV5-1 and TRBJ2-3; TRBD2 might be the D (5 bases). The V gene lost 0 bases and the J gene lost 2 bases, with 10 bases spanning the gap. This CDR3 has 15 amino acids. Per germline, CDR1 SGHRS and CDR2 YFSETQ.

Only one count was recorded for this clone. The V and J genes are TRBV23-1 and TRBJ1-5; D gene uncertain. TRBV23-1 is assigned to the ORF class and has an uncertain function. The CDR3 totals 15 residues. V lost 0 bases, J lost 3 bases, and 9 bases lay in between. CDR3 coding DNA: TGCGCCAGCAGTCAATCACACGTGAACAATCAGCCCCAGCATTTT. This sequence encodes CASSQSHVNNQPQHF.

This chain joins TRBV28 and TRBJ2-1; 8 bases fit TRBD1. The CDR3 runs 15 residues. The junction had 9 bases not matched to a gene; V was cut back by 6 bases and J by 5 bases. Germline V gene sequence: CDR1 MDHEN, CDR2 SYDVKM. The CDR3 DNA sequence: TGTGCCAGCAGCCCGACCGGGACAGGACACAATGAGCAGTTCTTC. Its protein is CASSPTGTGHNEQFF.

This chain connects TRBV28 to TRBJ2-1; D ambiguous. V shed 7 bases and J shed 3 bases, with 10 bases lying between them. Germline assignment: CDR1 MDHEN and CDR2 SYDVKM. The CDR3 totals 13 residues. This CDR3 is CASTRGDYNEQFF. The CDR3 nucleotides are TGTGCCAGCACCCGAGGTGACTACAATGAGCAGTTCTTC.

The chain recombines TRBV18 with TRBJ1-2, with D possibly TRBD1 on 6 matching bases. CDR1 is KGHSH, CDR2 LQKENI, per germline. V lost 4 bases, J lost 1 base, and 22 bases lay in between. This CDR3 spans 18 amino acids. The CDR3 coding sequence is TGTGCCAGCTCACGAACAGGGAACGCCCAAACTATTAACTATGGCTACACCTTC. Amino acid sequence: CASSRTGNAQTINYGYTF.

This chain connects TRBV28 to TRBJ1-2, with D possibly TRBD1 on 5 matching bases. Germline-derived CDR1 and CDR2 are MDHEN and SYDVKM. CDR3 size: 12 residues. The V end was cut by 4 bases, the J end by 6 bases, with 9 bases between. CDR3 sequence: CASSSRVDGYTF. The CDR3 DNA sequence: TGTGCCAGCAGTTCCAGGGTAGATGGCTACACCTTC.

CDR3 bases: TGTGCCAGCAGCTCACACACAGGGGGAGGAAGTGAAGCTTTCTTT. Its protein product is CASSSHTGGGSEAFF. The rearrangement uses TRBV14 and TRBJ1-1; 8 nucleotides agree with TRBD1. Germline V gene data show CDR1 as SGHDN and CDR2 as FVKESK. The trim removed 5 bases at V and 7 bases at J, leaving 12 bases unmatched. The CDR3 length is 15 residues.